This TCR beta chain was obtained from a study of shared clonotypes between healthy human individuals. Study-wide results and limits: Larger estimated richness was generally recorded for naive subsets relative to memory subsets.

This CDR3 has 13 residues. Germline values: CDR1 ENHRY, CDR2 SYGVKD. V lost 10 bases and J lost 5, with 15 bases in between. As concerns this clone: As yet, its antigen is unknown.

Once extracted for a subset, genomic DNA was divided evenly among several immunoSEQ plates. As handled by the study authors: Junction-only sequences without quality scores were provided by ImmunoSEQ, so filtering was different. Profiled with immunoSEQ multiplex PCR; TCRdb holds only in-frame clones, not every one. V, J and clone size are those of that table, while D and trimming were read from the DNA. Seen here are a few million clones, over 90% observed once, and the top ten hold 0.39%. All donors qualified as healthy HIV-negative adults and had experienced no recent acute infections or vaccinations.

The sequence was collected from a man between 18 and 29 years old in good health. Some clones in this sample may be carry-over from other donors' samples. Sequenced sample: naive CD4+ T cells from PBMCs. Noted subset: CD45RA+ positively selected. V and J are TRBV10-3 and TRBJ1-5; perhaps TRBD1 as D (5 bases). As DNA, the CDR3 is TGTGCCACGCGGGGGGGTCGGGATCAGCCCCAGCATTTT. Protein product: CATRGGRDQPQHF.